A single sample is the source of the 3 T cell receptor beta chains below, sequenced in a study of vaccination and CD4 T cells after COVID-19 (dated by TCRdb to about 2022). These receptors' antigens are unknown. The library relied on PCR. Reads for this sample came from an Illumina iSeq 100. DNA from cultured CD4+ T cells underwent TCR sequencing with the Oncomine TCR Beta short-read assay at the Johns Hopkins FTIC core. Through fastp at Q25 and MiXCR, TCRdb rebuilt clones from the public reads, retaining in-frame beta chains. Each entry merges the rows of one CDR3 protein and shows their most common DNA and genes. The sample has 20,000 or so distinct CDR3 sequences on record, 38% of them singletons. The top ten hold about a fifth of the sample. The treatment or condition tag for this specimen amounts to: roughly 10-day PBMC culture with coronavirus spike peptide pools or control peptides (ViraFEST assay).

The sample in question was CD4+ T cells from blood, cultured in vitro, obtained before SARS-CoV-2 vaccination. The receptors come from a human donor who received a COVID-19 vaccine.

A word on this clonotype: The junction departs from germline at one end; a sequencing error may be responsible. The chain has TRBV2 and TRBJ1-2; 8 bases agree with TRBD1. CDR1 SNHLY and CDR2 FYNNEI come from the germline V gene. This CDR3 has 12 amino acids. CDR3 sequence (DNA): TGTGCCAGCAAGACAGACAGGGGCGGCTACGCCTTC. This encodes CASKTDRGGYAF.

The chain uses TRBV19 and TRBJ1-5, with a weak D call TRBD1 (5 bases). The germline gives CDR1 LNHDA, CDR2 SQIVND (reference sequence). The germline V and J ends were trimmed by 4 bases and 4 bases, with 14 bases remaining between them. The CDR3 loop spans 15 amino acids. The CDR3 here is CASSTEGTGNQPQHF. The CDR3 coding sequence is TGTGCCAGTAGTACCGAGGGGACGGGGAATCAGCCCCAGCATTTT.

The chain couples TRBV25-1 to TRBJ2-5; possibly TRBD1 for D (5 bases). V gave up 1 base and J gave up 5 bases, with 8 bases separating them. CDR1 is MGHDK, CDR2 SYGVNS, per germline. The CDR3 consists of 13 residues. The CDR3 bases are TGTGCCAGCAGTGAATCAGGGTGGGAGACCCAGTACTTC. Its translation: CASSESGWETQYF.